This TCR beta chain was identified in a study of T cells after yellow fever vaccination. Study at large: SMART-Seq v4 Ultra Low Input prepared the low-cell-number fractions.

CDR1 and CDR2 (germline): SGHRS, YFSETQ. The V end was cut by 0 bases, the J end by 2 bases, with 14 bases between. The CDR3 is 16 residues long. Findings and caveats of the study: Sorted repertoires could include abundant contaminating clonotypes from bulk cells. Detected again after the booster were most primary-vaccination clones, at 95% to 98% CD4 and more than 70% CD8.

As TCR cDNA was made by 5'RACE template switching, a universal primer site and UMIs were added. TCRdb re-called the 5' RACE reads through MiXCR, storing one row per CDR3 protein. Here the sample spans over 65,000 distinct CDR3 sequences, roughly 13% being singletons. The input for sequencing was CD8+ T cells not binding an NS4B(214-222) dextramer, sorted from PBMCs, taken 21 days after the first yellow fever vaccination. This clonotype was sampled from a man in his late teens or twenties who received the YFV17D yellow fever vaccine. The chain employs TRBV5-1 and TRBJ1-2; D uncertain. The CDR3 sequence: CASSLAQVGPNYGYTF. The CDR3 DNA is TGCGCCAGCAGCTTGGCCCAGGTAGGGCCCAACTATGGCTACACCTTC.